This entry lists 10 T cell receptor beta chains sequenced from one sample in a study of T cells in women clearing cervical HPV infection. Libraries were prepared by immunoSEQ multiplex PCR; TCRdb keeps only in-frame clonotypes and omits some of them. This table holds over 25,000 clones. The material sequenced was blood buffy coat. All receptors come from a woman aged 18-70 years with a cervical HPV16 infection that either progressed to CIN3+ or cleared (not recorded which).

Comments on this clone: The CDR3 is cut off 3 residues early in the read; its end comes from the germline J gene. The chain couples TRBV30 to TRBJ2-5; 8 bases line up with TRBD2. The germline CDR1 and CDR2 sequences are GTSNPN and SVGIG (reference sequence). The V segment lost 4 bases and the J segment 4 bases; nucleotides outside the gene matches: 14. This CDR3 has 16 amino acids. Partial CDR3 DNA: TGTGCCTGGAATAGGGGAGCGGGAGTCATGAGAGAGACC. Residues: CAWNRGAGVMRET. The full CDR3 reads CAWNRGAGVMRETQYF.

On this clone: The read ends 3 residues early relative to the CDR3; the germline J gene fills the gap. This chain connects TRBV7-2 to TRBJ1-4; the D gene is possibly TRBD1 (5 bases). Looked up from germline, CDR1 is SGHTA and CDR2 is FQGNSA. The CDR3 spans 15 residues. V was shortened by 6 bases and J by 0 bases, with 11 bases between the two germline ends. The CDR3 DNA, read in part, is TGTGCCAGCAGTCAAGACAGCGCAACTAATGAAAAA. This sequence encodes CASSQDSATNEK. The CDR3 in its entirety is CASSQDSATNEKLFF.

As to this clone: Read sequence stops 3 residues before the CDR3 end, and the germline J gene provides the missing end. The chain employs TRBV28 and TRBJ2-7, with 15 bases aligning to TRBD2. CDR3 length equals 15 residues. The germline V gene has CDR1 MDHEN and CDR2 SYDVKM. With V trimmed by 5 bases and J by 6 bases, 5 bases remained unmatched. The CDR3: CASSPGTSGRFEQYF. CDR3 DNA (partial): TGTGCCAGCAGTCCCGGGACTAGCGGGAGGTTCGAG.

The CDR3 DNA, read in part, is TGTGCCAGCAGCTTAGACGGACAGAACACTGAA. It encodes CASSLDGQNTE. The CDR3 as a whole reads CASSLDGQNTEAFF. The V call is TRBV11-2, the J call TRBJ1-1, with D possibly TRBD1 on 5 matching bases. The read terminates 3 residues before the CDR3 end, so the remaining end is supplied by the germline J gene. The length of the CDR3 is 14 residues. V dropped 0 bases and J dropped 1 base, with 6 bases sitting between them. CDR1 SGHAT and CDR2 FQNNGV come from the germline V gene.

About this clone itself: The CDR3 extends 3 residues past the end of the read, so its final part is completed from the germline J gene. This sequence joins TRBV4-2 and TRBJ2-7; 8 nucleotides agree with TRBD1. CDR1 and CDR2 from the germline V gene are LGHNA and YNFKEQ. The trim removed 2 bases at V and 2 bases at J, leaving 8 bases unmatched. The CDR3 contains 16 residues. This CDR3 is CASSQRQGTSPYEQYF. The sequenced part of the CDR3 DNA is TGTGCCAGCAGCCAACGACAGGGGACATCCCCCTACGAG.

As concerns this clone: The read falls 3 residues short of the CDR3 end, and the missing part is taken from the germline J gene. This rearrangement joins TRBV30 to TRBJ1-1; D not certain. The CDR3 is 13 amino acids. The ends were cut back, 3 bases at V and 2 bases at J, with 10 bases in the middle. Germline V gives CDR1 GTSNPN, CDR2 SVGIG (reference sequence). The DNA read from the CDR3 is TGTGCCTGGAGACGGGGATTCAACACTGAA. Translated, it gives CAWRRGFNTE. The entire CDR3 protein reads CAWRRGFNTEAFF. The full variable domain, rest sourced from reference TRBV30 and TRBJ1-1, is SQTIHQWPATLVQPVGSPLSLECTVEGTSNPNLYWYRQAAGRGLQLLFYSVGIGQISSEVPQNLSASRPQDRQFILSSKKLLLSDSGFYLCAWRRGFNTEAFFGQGTRLTVV.

A word on this clone: The read terminates 3 residues ahead of where the CDR3 ends, so the germline J gene completes it. This chain uses TRBV28 with TRBJ2-5, with TRBD2 matching over 12 bases. The CDR3 loop spans 17 amino acids. Germline CDR1 is MDHEN and CDR2 is SYDVKM. The V and J ends lost 4 bases and 2 bases, in that order; junction bases with no gene match: 8. The CDR3 reads CASSSFGLAGTQETQYF. The CDR3 bases that were read are TGTGCCAGCAGTTCCTTCGGACTAGCGGGGACTCAAGAGACC.

A remark on this clone: The observed sequence ends 3 residues before the CDR3 terminus, with the missing tail filled in from the germline J gene. The chain carries TRBV20-1 and TRBJ2-2, with a tentative D call TRBD1 (7 bases). In germline, CDR1 is DFQATT, CDR2 SNEGSKA (reference sequence). The CDR3 spans 14 residues. The V end was cut by 2 bases, the J end by 7 bases, with 14 bases between. The sequenced CDR3 bases are TGCAGTGCTAGACCCACAGGGGAGGACGGGGAG. Its translation is CSARPTGEDGE. The whole CDR3 protein is CSARPTGEDGELFF.

As concerns this clone: The CDR3 end is not reached by the read, which stops 3 residues before it; the germline J gene fills it in. The chain links TRBV14 to TRBJ1-1; 7 bases are a match to TRBD1. Germline V gene data show CDR1 as SGHDN and CDR2 as FVKESK. The CDR3 contains 14 residues. J was trimmed by 5 bases and V by 6 bases; bases with no gene match: 9. The CDR3: CASRKQGVGTEAFF. The CDR3 DNA, read in part, is TGTGCCAGCAGAAAGCAGGGGGTCGGGACTGAA.

On this clone: Read sequence stops 3 residues before the CDR3 end, and the germline J gene provides the missing end. The chain links TRBV19 to TRBJ1-2; 7 nucleotides agree with TRBD1. The CDR3 is 15 residues long. CDR1 is LNHDA and CDR2 is SQIVND in the germline V gene (reference sequence). Trimming cost V 4 bases and J 4 bases; bases outside gene matches: 9. CDR3: CASSSLTGRSYGYTF. CDR3 DNA, as far as it was read: TGTGCCAGTAGTAGCCTGACAGGGCGGAGCTATGGC.